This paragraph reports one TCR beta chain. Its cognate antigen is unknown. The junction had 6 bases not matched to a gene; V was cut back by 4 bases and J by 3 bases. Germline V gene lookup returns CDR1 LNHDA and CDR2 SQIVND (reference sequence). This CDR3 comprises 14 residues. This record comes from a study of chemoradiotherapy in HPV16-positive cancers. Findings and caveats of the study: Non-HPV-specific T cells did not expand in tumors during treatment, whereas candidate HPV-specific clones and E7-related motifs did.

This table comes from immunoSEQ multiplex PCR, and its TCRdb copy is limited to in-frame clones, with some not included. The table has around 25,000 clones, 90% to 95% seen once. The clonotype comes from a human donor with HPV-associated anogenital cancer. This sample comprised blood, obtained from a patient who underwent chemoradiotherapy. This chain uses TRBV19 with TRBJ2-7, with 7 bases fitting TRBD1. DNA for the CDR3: TGTGCCAGTAGTAAGGGCCAGGGGGTCTACGAGCAGTACTTC. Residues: CASSKGQGVYEQYF.